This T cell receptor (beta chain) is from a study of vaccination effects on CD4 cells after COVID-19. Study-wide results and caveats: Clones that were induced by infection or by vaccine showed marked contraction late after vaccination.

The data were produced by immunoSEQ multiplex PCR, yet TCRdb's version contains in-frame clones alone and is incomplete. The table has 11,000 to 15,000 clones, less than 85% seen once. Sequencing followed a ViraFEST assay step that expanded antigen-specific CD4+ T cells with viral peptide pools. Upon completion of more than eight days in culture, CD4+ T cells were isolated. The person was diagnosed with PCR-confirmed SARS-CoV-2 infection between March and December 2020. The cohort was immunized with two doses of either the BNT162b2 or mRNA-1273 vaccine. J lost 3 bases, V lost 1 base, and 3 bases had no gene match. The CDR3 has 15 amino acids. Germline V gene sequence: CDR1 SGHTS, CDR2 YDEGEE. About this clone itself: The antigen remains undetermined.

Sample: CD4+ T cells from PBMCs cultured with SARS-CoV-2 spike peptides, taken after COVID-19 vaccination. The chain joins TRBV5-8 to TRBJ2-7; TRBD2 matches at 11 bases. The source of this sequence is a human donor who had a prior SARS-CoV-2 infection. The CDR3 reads CASSLTGTSGYEQYF. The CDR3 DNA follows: TGTGCCAGCAGCTTGACCGGGACTAGCGGCTACGAGCAGTACTTC.